This entry lists 19 T cell receptor beta chains sequenced from one sample in a study of regulatory T cells in long-lasting Graves disease. Stated time point: newly diagnosed GD, antithyroid drugs for less than 3 months. PBMC RNA served as the TCR library source. Assembly of TCR beta libraries relied on iRepertoire HTBI primers together with Arm-PCR of CDR3 regions. TCRdb processed the multiplex PCR reads anew with MiXCR; each CDR3 protein has one entry. The profile shows about 500,000 distinct CDR3 sequences, 15% to 20% of them singletons. This sample was also put to use in a study of T cells in Graves' hyperthyroidism and ophthalmopathy.

Sequencing used peripheral blood mononuclear cells (PBMCs), obtained at new diagnosis, from a patient treated with antithyroid drugs. Receptors were obtained from a man in his forties or fifties with Graves disease.

This clonotype turned up a few times. This chain connects TRBV7-8 to TRBJ2-2, with 11 bases aligning to TRBD2. This CDR3 spans 15 amino acids. Germline trimming cut 1 base from V and 8 bases from J; bases unmatched to any gene: 3. The V gene's germline CDR1 is SGHVS and CDR2 FQNEAQ. The DNA for the CDR3 is TGTGCCAGCAGCTTAGGGCTAGCGGGAGGAGGGGAGCTGTTTTTT. Encoded protein: CASSLGLAGGGELFF.

This clonotype turned up a few times. This chain links TRBV6-1 with TRBJ2-7; D perhaps matches TRBD2 (5 bases). The CDR3 totals 13 residues. CDR1 is MNHNS and CDR2 is SASEGT in the germline V gene. V lost 6 bases to trimming and J lost 1 base, with 10 bases between them. Written as DNA, the CDR3 is TGTGCCAGCAGGCCACCGGGGTCCTACGAGCAGTACTTC. This translates into CASRPPGSYEQYF.

The V gene is TRBV19, the J gene TRBJ2-1, with D possibly matching TRBD2 (5 bases). CDR3 length: 15 amino acids. The germline V gene encodes CDR1 LNHDA and CDR2 SQIVND (reference sequence). Trimming took 7 bases from V and 8 from J, leaving 21 bases between them. CDR3: CASNSQTIRGDEQFF. For the CDR3, the DNA is TGTGCCAGTAACTCACAGACCATTCGGGGAGATGAGCAGTTCTTC.

This clonotype came up a few times. The chain carries TRBV20-1 and TRBJ1-5; possibly TRBD1 for D (5 bases). CDR1 is DFQATT and CDR2 is SNEGSKA in the germline V gene (reference sequence). Between the trimmed V and J ends, which lost 3 bases and 4 bases, there was a span of 10 bases. This CDR3 spans 13 amino acids. The CDR3 loop reads CSASLDRNQPQHF. The CDR3 nucleotides are TGCAGTGCTAGTTTAGACAGAAATCAGCCCCAGCATTTT.

To note about this clonotype: With a much larger clone just one base away, this may be a read error. The chain is built from TRBV11-2 and TRBJ2-7, with D maybe TRBD1 (7 bases). Between the trimmed V and J ends, which lost 1 base and 6 bases, there was a span of 13 bases. Germline loops: CDR1 SGHAT, CDR2 FQNNGV. This CDR3 is built from 14 residues. The CDR3 is CASSLAGGRGEQYF. The CDR3 DNA reads TGTGCCAGCAGCTTAGCAGGGGGGCGCGGCGAGCAGTACTTC.

Concerning this clonotype itself: A much larger clone differs from this one at a single base, so this may be a read error. The chain has TRBV12-3 or TRBV12-4 and TRBJ2-1; 12 bases fit TRBD2. The CDR3 length is 15 residues. The V segment lost 5 bases and the J segment 12 bases; nucleotides outside the gene matches: 11. The CDR3 loop is CASSATSGRNGVQFF. The DNA for the CDR3 is TGTGCCAGCAGTGCCACTAGCGGGAGGAACGGTGTGCAGTTCTTC.

The genes are TRBV7-2 and TRBJ2-7; 8 nucleotides line up with TRBD1. Germline CDR1 reads SGHTA; CDR2 reads FQGNSA. This CDR3 spans 13 amino acids. V lost 5 bases to trimming and J lost 3 bases; unmatched junction nucleotides: 3. CDR3: CASSRTGYYEQYF. CDR3 nucleotide sequence: TGTGCCAGCAGCAGGACAGGGTACTACGAGCAGTACTTC.

This clonotype was counted many times. J is TRBJ2-1 and V is TRBV7-2; no definite D call. The DNA end is more similar to TRBJ2-5, so the J call may be wrong. Germline-derived CDR1 and CDR2 are SGHTA and FQGNSA. The CDR3 is made up of 13 amino acids. The CDR3 spells CASSAKLRETQYF. The CDR3 DNA follows: TGTGCCAGCAGCGCTAAACTTCGGGAGACCCAGTACTTC.

This clonotype has a handful of counts. V is TRBV25-1 and J is TRBJ1-2; tentative D call: TRBD1 (5 bases). There are 13 residues in the CDR3. V lost 1 base and J lost 4, with 7 bases in between. The germline V gene encodes CDR1 MGHDK and CDR2 SYGVNS. The CDR3 sequence is CASSESDSYGYTF. Here the CDR3 DNA reads TGTGCCAGCAGTGAATCAGACAGCTATGGCTACACCTTC.

The table lists this clonotype with a few counts. V is TRBV19 and J is TRBJ2-7; weak D call: TRBD2 (6 bases). The CDR3 length is 15 residues. V was shortened by 6 bases and J by 0 bases, with 15 bases between the two germline ends. Germline V lookup: CDR1 LNHDA, CDR2 SQIVND (reference sequence). CDR3 in DNA: TGTGCCAGTAGCCCCCGTGCGGGGAGCTCCTACGAGCAGTACTTC. It specifies CASSPRAGSSYEQYF.

This clonotype was detected ten times or more. This rearrangement joins TRBV28 to TRBJ2-7, with D possibly being TRBD1 (5 bases). The CDR3 loop spans 15 amino acids. Trimming left V 5 bases short and J 0 bases short, with 14 bases between. Germline V lookup: CDR1 MDHEN, CDR2 SYDVKM. The CDR3 bases are TGTGCCAGCAGTACGACAGCTCGCGCCTCCTACGAGCAGTACTTC. Translated: CASSTTARASYEQYF.

This clonotype occurred many times. The chain combines TRBV7-8 with TRBJ2-7; 9 positions match TRBD2. CDR1 is SGHVS and CDR2 is FQNEAQ in the germline V gene. This CDR3 comprises 14 residues. V was clipped by 3 bases and J by 3 bases; unmatched bases: 3. CDR3 region: CASSFSGSLYEQYF. The CDR3 region has the DNA TGTGCCAGCAGCTTTAGCGGGAGTCTCTACGAGCAGTACTTC.

This clonotype was seen only a few times. V usage is TRBV20-1 and J usage is TRBJ1-1; 8 bases fit TRBD1. The CDR3 sequence is 15 residues long. Germline trimming cut 3 bases from V and 0 bases from J; bases unmatched to any gene: 6. Germline CDR1 and CDR2: DFQATT and SNEGSKA (reference sequence). The CDR3 DNA reads TGCAGTGCTAGTACCAGGGGGCGCGTGAACACTGAAGCTTTCTTT. Translated: CSASTRGRVNTEAFF.

This clonotype was recorded at least ten times. V and J are TRBV12-3 or TRBV12-4 and TRBJ2-2; TRBD1 aligns across 7 bases. The V gene end was trimmed by 6 bases and the J gene end by 2 bases; junction bases not matched to a gene: 3. The CDR3 sequence is 14 residues long. The CDR3 region has the DNA TGTGCCAGCAGCTGGGACAGAAACACCGGGGAGCTGTTTTTT. Its translation: CASSWDRNTGELFF.

The chain links TRBV11-2 to TRBJ1-3; D gene unclear. The CDR3 is 17 residues long. Trimming took 1 base from V and 1 from J, leaving 14 bases between them. Germline CDR1 is SGHAT and CDR2 is FQNNGV. The CDR3 region is CASSLGPGTGSGNTIYF. The CDR3 nucleotides read TGTGCCAGCAGCTTAGGACCCGGAACCGGGTCTGGAAACACCATATATTTT.

As for this clonotype: A much larger clone sits a single nucleotide away, making a read error possible. V gene TRBV24-1 combines with J gene TRBJ2-5; D is ambiguous. Per the germline V gene, CDR1 is KGHDR and CDR2 is SFDVKD. This CDR3 spans 12 amino acids. The CDR3 sequence: CAARQAQETQYF. DNA of the CDR3: TGTGCCGCCAGGCAGGCCCAAGAGACCCAGTACTTC.

DNA of the CDR3: TGTGCCACCAGTATAGGGGGAACTAATGAAAAACTGTTTTTT. This gives the protein CATSIGGTNEKLFF. The chain carries TRBV15 and TRBJ1-4; TRBD1 might be the D (6 bases). The V end was cut by 6 bases, the J end by 1 base, with 9 bases between. The CDR3 covers 14 residues. In germline, CDR1 is LNHNV, CDR2 YYDKDF (reference sequence).

This clonotype occurred many times. This chain links TRBV30 with TRBJ1-2, with a weak D call TRBD1 (5 bases). V lost 0 bases to trimming and J lost 8 bases, with 19 bases between them. Per the germline V gene, CDR1 is GTSNPN and CDR2 is SVGIG (reference sequence). The CDR3 runs to 15 residues. This chain's CDR3 is CAWSVPGGELGGYTF. In DNA, the CDR3 is TGTGCCTGGAGTGTACCGGGGGGGGAGCTTGGGGGCTACACCTTC.

This clonotype was seen at least ten times. The chain joins TRBV2 to TRBJ2-7, with D possibly being TRBD2 (5 bases). This CDR3 spans 13 amino acids. V gave up 6 bases and J gave up 0 bases, with 9 bases separating them. Germline V CDR1 and CDR2: SNHLY, FYNNEI. CDR3 in DNA: TGTGCCAGCAGGAACGGGATCTCCTACGAGCAGTACTTC. As protein: CASRNGISYEQYF.